The 8 T cell receptor beta chains given below trace back to one sample, sequenced in a study of blood T cell repertoires in COVID-19. Method: immunoSEQ multiplex PCR; TCRdb's copy keeps in-frame clones and lacks some. The sample has 180,000 or so clones, about 86% seen once; the top ten hold roughly 8.2%. Sequences were obtained from peripheral blood. The receptor source for this set is a man aged 55 to 70 with acute or convalescent COVID-19.

This clone was detected many times. The chain has TRBV4-1 and TRBJ2-7, with TRBD1 matching 7 bases. The CDR3 contains 15 residues. Germline CDR1 is MGHRA and CDR2 is YSYEKL. Losses at the gene ends were 0 bases for V and 0 bases for J; bases not matched to a gene: 2. CDR3 residues: CASSQEGQLSYEQYF. The CDR3 DNA reads TGCGCCAGCAGCCAAGAGGGACAGCTCTCCTACGAGCAGTACTTC.

The rearrangement uses TRBV4-1 and TRBJ1-1, with TRBD1 matching 8 bases. The CDR3 sequence is 15 residues long. The ends lost 0 bases at V and 3 bases at J; junction bases unmatched: 3. Germline CDR1 is MGHRA and CDR2 is YSYEKL. The DNA for the CDR3 is TGCGCCAGCAGCCAAGATACAGGGGGGTACACTGAAGCTTTCTTT. This gives the protein CASSQDTGGYTEAFF.

CDR3 coding DNA: TGTGCCAGCAGCGTAGAACAGGGGGCCCATGGCTACACCTTC. The encoded protein is CASSVEQGAHGYTF. J is TRBJ1-2 and V is TRBV9; 9 nucleotides agree with TRBD1. Germline V CDR1 and CDR2: SGDLS, YYNGEE. After removal of 0 bases from V and 6 bases from J, the junction contained 3 bases not matched to a gene. The CDR3 extends over 14 amino acids.

Ten or more counts support this clone. This chain uses TRBV4-1 with TRBJ2-2, with TRBD2 identical over 12 bases. CDR3 length: 17 residues. With 4 bases clipped from V and 4 bases from J, the junction kept 7 bases outside the gene matches. CDR1 and CDR2 (germline): MGHRA, YSYEKL. DNA for the CDR3: TGCGCCAGCAGCCCCCGACTAGCGGGAGTGAGCACCGGGGAGCTGTTTTTT. Translation gives CASSPRLAGVSTGELFF.

This clone was detected a few times. The sample has other DNA sequences that encode this CDR3 too. This sequence joins TRBV18 and TRBJ1-1; D perhaps matches TRBD1 (6 bases). The CDR3 spans 14 residues. Trimming removed 3 bases at V and 5 bases at J, with 13 bases between. Germline loops: CDR1 KGHSH, CDR2 LQKENI. Written as DNA, the CDR3 is TGTGCCAGCTCACCCCAACAGGGAAATACTGAAGCTTTCTTT. This codes for CASSPQQGNTEAFF.

The rearrangement joins TRBV4-1 to TRBJ2-1; 11 bases are shared with TRBD2. From germline, CDR1 is MGHRA and CDR2 YSYEKL. This CDR3 is 18 amino acids long. Trimming took 0 bases from V and 7 from J; bases not matched to a gene: 11. As DNA, the CDR3 is TGCGCCAGCAGCCAAGATCCGGGGACTAGCGGCAGACGGAATGAGCAGTTCTTC. Amino acid sequence: CASSQDPGTSGRRNEQFF.

The rearrangement joins TRBV12-5 to TRBJ1-2; D is unclear. This CDR3 has 14 residues. Trimming left V 6 bases short and J 7 bases short, with 18 bases between. Germline V gene data show CDR1 as LGHNT and CDR2 as FRNRAP. The CDR3 is CASGDLGRPLGYTF. CDR3 nucleotide sequence: TGTGCTAGTGGAGATCTAGGCCGCCCGCTTGGCTACACCTTC.

V is TRBV2 and J is TRBJ2-7; weak D call: TRBD2 (6 bases). Trimming removed 6 bases at V and 3 bases at J, with 12 bases between. In germline, CDR1 is SNHLY, CDR2 FYNNEI. The CDR3 is 13 residues long. The CDR3 DNA reads TGTGCCAGCAGGGGAGGACCGGACTACGAGCAGTACTTC. Protein: CASRGGPDYEQYF.